The 3 T cell receptor beta chains reported below all come from one sample, sequenced in a study of cytomegalovirus exposure and HLA in healthy donors. PCR employed 60 Vbeta and 13 Jbeta primers. Assay used: immunoSEQ multiplex PCR; TCRdb lists only in-frame clones, some missing. This table has fewer than 250,000 clones, about 75% appearing once. Specimen: PBMCs. The receptors originated from a male donor in good health and CMV-seronegative.

This clone was found a few times. The chain is built from TRBV7-9 and TRBJ2-5, with D possibly matching TRBD1 (6 bases). The V end lost 5 bases, the J end lost 0 bases, and 10 bases lay between the germline ends. Germline V gene data show CDR1 as SEHNR and CDR2 as FQNEAQ (reference sequence). The CDR3 spans 14 residues. The CDR3 is CASSQRQDQETQYF. The CDR3, as DNA: TGTGCCAGCAGCCAACGACAGGACCAAGAGACCCAGTACTTC.

V gene TRBV6-1 combines with J gene TRBJ2-7; D is perhaps TRBD2 (7 bases). Germline assignment: CDR1 MNHNS and CDR2 SASEGT. V lost 0 bases to trimming and J lost 7 bases, with 13 bases between them. The CDR3 contains 14 residues. CDR3 sequence reads: CASSEAGGPGEQYF. For the CDR3, the DNA is TGTGCCAGCAGTGAAGCGGGGGGGCCGGGGGAGCAGTACTTC.

This rearrangement joins TRBV29-1 to TRBJ1-3, with D possibly matching TRBD1 (6 bases). Trimming removed 4 bases at V and 0 bases at J, with 7 bases between. This CDR3 region has 13 residues. CDR1 is SQVTM and CDR2 is ANQGSEA in the germline V gene. The CDR3 loop reads CSVGQVSGNTIYF. The CDR3 DNA sequence: TGCAGCGTTGGACAGGTCTCTGGAAACACCATATATTTT.